This TCR beta chain comes out of a study of T cell responses to AZD1222 COVID-19 vaccine. General study findings and limits: Only a handful of AZD1222 recipients were seropositive at baseline. Donors were largely white British and mainly female; clonal diversity was possibly underestimated.

A word on this clone: Its antigen remains unknown.

Method: immunoSEQ multiplex PCR; TCRdb's copy keeps in-frame clones and lacks some. The sample has about 160,000 clones; roughly nine tenths are singletons. The V gene lost 5 bases and the J gene lost 0 bases, with 21 bases spanning the gap. Germline-derived CDR1 and CDR2 are SGDLS and YYNGEE. This CDR3 contains 19 residues. Specimen: peripheral blood, collected on day 0 of MenACWY control vaccination. This receptor was taken from an adult in good health. This chain joins TRBV9 and TRBJ2-6; possibly TRBD1 for D (6 bases). CDR3 sequence (DNA): TGTGCCAGCAGGGGGCCGGGACAACTCGATTTCTCTGGGGCCAACGTCCTGACTTTC. As protein: CASRGPGQLDFSGANVLTF.